This T cell receptor beta chain was found in a study of T cell repertoires in cytomegalovirus infection. In TCRdb, the reads were re-called with MiXCR into one record per CDR3 protein. Of around 710,000 distinct CDR3 sequences listed, almost 30% are singletons. In the case of this clonotype: Its cognate antigen is unknown.

The source is a human donor in good health (CMV status not recorded). Some clones in this sample may be carry-over from other donors' samples. The specimen comprised cultured CD8+ T cells from PBMCs, sampled from culture after CMV antigen stimulation.

The CDR3 nucleotides are TGTGCCAGCAGTGGACAGCTAGAGTTTAACTATGGCTACACCTTC. Translation gives CASSGQLEFNYGYTF. This chain joins TRBV12-3 or TRBV12-4 and TRBJ1-2, with TRBD1 as a possible D gene (6 bases). The ends were cut back, 5 bases at V and 1 base at J, with 14 bases in the middle. The CDR3 consists of 15 residues.